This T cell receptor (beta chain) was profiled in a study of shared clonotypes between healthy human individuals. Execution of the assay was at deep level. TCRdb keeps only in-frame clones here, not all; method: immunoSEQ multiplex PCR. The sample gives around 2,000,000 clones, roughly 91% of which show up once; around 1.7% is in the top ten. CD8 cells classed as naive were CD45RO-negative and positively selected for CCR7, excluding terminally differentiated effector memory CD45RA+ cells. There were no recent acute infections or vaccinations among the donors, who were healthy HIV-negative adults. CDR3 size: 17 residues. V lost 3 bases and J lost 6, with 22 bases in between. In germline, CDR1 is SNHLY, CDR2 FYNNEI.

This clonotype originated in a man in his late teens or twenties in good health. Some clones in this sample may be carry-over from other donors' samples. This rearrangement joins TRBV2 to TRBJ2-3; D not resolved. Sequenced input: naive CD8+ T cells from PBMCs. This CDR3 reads CASSDVHDDFPTDTQYF. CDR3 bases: TGTGCCAGCAGTGACGTCCACGACGACTTCCCCACGGATACGCAGTATTTT. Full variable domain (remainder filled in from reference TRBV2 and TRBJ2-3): EPEVTQTPSHQVTQMGQEVILRCVPISNHLYFYWYRQILGQKVEFLVSFYNNEISEKSEIFDDQFSVERPDGSNFTLKIRSTKLEDSAMYFCASSDVHDDFPTDTQYFGPGTRLTVL.